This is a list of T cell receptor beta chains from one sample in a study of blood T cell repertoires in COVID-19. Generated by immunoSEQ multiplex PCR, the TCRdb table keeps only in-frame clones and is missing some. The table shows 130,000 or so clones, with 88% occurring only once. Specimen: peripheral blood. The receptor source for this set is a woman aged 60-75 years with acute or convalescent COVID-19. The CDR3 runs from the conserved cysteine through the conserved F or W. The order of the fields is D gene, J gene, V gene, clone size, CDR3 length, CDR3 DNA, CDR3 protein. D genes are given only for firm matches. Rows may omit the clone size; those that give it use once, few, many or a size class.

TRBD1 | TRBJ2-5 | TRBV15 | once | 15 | TGTGCCACCAGGGAGGACAGGGGCTTCCAAGAGACCCAGTACTTC | CATREDRGFQETQYF
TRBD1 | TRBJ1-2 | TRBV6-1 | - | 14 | TGTGCCAGCAGTGAGACAGGGAGAGGCTATGGCTACACCTTC | CASSETGRGYGYTF
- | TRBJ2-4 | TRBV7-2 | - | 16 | TGTGCCAGCAGCTTAGGCCCAGGCCGGGCCAAAAACATTCAGTACTTC | CASSLGPGRAKNIQYF
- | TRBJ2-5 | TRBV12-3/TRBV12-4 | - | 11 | TGTGCCAGCAGTTTACGAGAGACCCAGTACTTC | CASSLRETQYF
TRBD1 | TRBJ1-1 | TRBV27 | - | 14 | TGTGCCAGCAGTTACAGGGGAAGGGACACTGAAGCTTTCTTT | CASSYRGRDTEAFF
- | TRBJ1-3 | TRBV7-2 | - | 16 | TGTGCCAGCAGCTTGGGCAGGACAAGCTCTGGAAACACCATATATTTT | CASSLGRTSSGNTIYF
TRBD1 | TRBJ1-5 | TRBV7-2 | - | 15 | TGTGCCAGCAGCACGGGACAGGGGGCAGCTCAGCCCCAGCATTTT | CASSTGQGAAQPQHF
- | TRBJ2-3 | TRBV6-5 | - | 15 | TGTGCCAGCAGCCCAGGGAGGACTAGCACAGATACGCAGTATTTT | CASSPGRTSTDTQYF
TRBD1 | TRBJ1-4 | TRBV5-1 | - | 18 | TGCGCCAGCAGCCCGGGGACAGCCGCATTTGCAACTAATGAAAAACTGTTTTTT | CASSPGTAAFATNEKLFF
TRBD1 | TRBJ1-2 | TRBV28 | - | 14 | TGTGCCAGCAGTTTAAGCGGACAGGGTGGCGGCTACACCTTC | CASSLSGQGGGYTF
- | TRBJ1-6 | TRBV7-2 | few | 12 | TGTGCCAGCAGCTTAGAGGGGTCACCCCTCCACTTT | CASSLEGSPLHF
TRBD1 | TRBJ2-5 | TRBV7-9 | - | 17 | TGTGCCAGCAGCCAAGGGGTGACAGGGGGCAGTCAAGAGACCCAGTACTTC | CASSQGVTGGSQETQYF
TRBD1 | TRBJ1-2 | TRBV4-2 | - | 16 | TGTGCCAGCAGCCAAGCTCAGGGGGCGCAGGAGGATGGCTACACCTTC | CASSQAQGAQEDGYTF
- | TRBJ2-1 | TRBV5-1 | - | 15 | TGCGCCAGCAGCTTGGAGCAGGGAACCTACAATGAGCAGTTCTTC | CASSLEQGTYNEQFF
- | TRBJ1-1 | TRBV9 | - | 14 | TGTGCCAGCAGCGTTGTTCCGGGGAACACTGAAGCTTTCTTT | CASSVVPGNTEAFF
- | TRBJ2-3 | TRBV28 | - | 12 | TGTGCCAGCACTTCTGCTAGGGATACGCAGTATTTT | CASTSARDTQYF
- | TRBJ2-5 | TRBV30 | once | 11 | TGTGCCTGGAGTCTCCAAGAGACCCAGTACTTC | CAWSLQETQYF
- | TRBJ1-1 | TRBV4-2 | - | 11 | TGTGCCAGCAGTTACGGGGGTGAAGCTTTCTTT | CASSYGGEAFF
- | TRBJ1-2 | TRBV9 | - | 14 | TGTGCCAGCAGCCCGATGAGCTTTGACTATGGCTACACCTTC | CASSPMSFDYGYTF
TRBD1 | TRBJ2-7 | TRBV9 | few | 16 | TGTGCCAGCAGCGGCTCCTGGGACAGGGGGGCCTACGAGCAGTACTTC | CASSGSWDRGAYEQYF
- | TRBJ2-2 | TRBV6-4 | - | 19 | TGTGCCAGCAGTGTTGGGAGGGAGGGGGGTAACGATGGCACCGGGGAGCTGTTTTTT | CASSVGREGGNDGTGELFF
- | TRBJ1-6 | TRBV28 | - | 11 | TGTGCCAGCAGTTTAGGGAGGGCCCTCCACTTT | CASSLGRALHF